Listed below are T cell receptor beta chains from one sample, sequenced in a study of T cell responses to AZD1222 COVID-19 vaccine. Sequencing was performed with immunoSEQ multiplex PCR; in TCRdb, only in-frame clones are kept and a portion is missing. The sample holds approximately 100,000 clones, roughly 89% seen once. The sample here was peripheral blood, taken on day 0 of AZD1222 vaccination. The receptor source for this set is an adult in good health. The CDR3 runs from the conserved cysteine through the conserved F or W.

TRBJ2-7 | TRBV7-9 | CASSSKRLAGIVPYEQYF
TRBJ1-1 | TRBV10-3 | CAISARTGAEAFF
TRBJ2-3 | TRBV13 | CASSLRGTPSTDTQYF
TRBJ2-6 | TRBV15 | CATSRDHSGANVLTF
TRBJ2-1 | TRBV10-3 | CAISESPSYNEQFF
TRBJ1-2 | TRBV30 | CAWSAQTVRANYGYTF
TRBJ1-4 | TRBV6-5 | CASSPQENAEKLFF
TRBJ1-2 | TRBV28 | CASSPPSGTGIYGYTF
TRBJ2-7 | TRBV5-1 | CASSLGTATYEQYF
TRBJ2-5 | TRBV28 | CASSLGLAGRQETQYF
TRBJ2-7 | TRBV5-1 | CASSTNQGGTYEQYF
TRBJ1-3 | TRBV7-9 | CASSSSGGRNTIYF
TRBJ2-5 | TRBV7-2 | CASSLFRAGGQETQYF
TRBJ2-7 | TRBV6-1 | CASSEASTGFDEQYF
TRBJ2-7 | TRBV7-9 | CASSSGQGNRYEQYF
TRBJ1-3 | TRBV7-8 | CASSPAGNTIYF
TRBJ1-2 | TRBV6-5 | CASSYAQNYGYTF
TRBJ2-1 | TRBV7-2 | CASSLVPQTSYNEQFF
TRBJ2-7 | TRBV15 | CATSSRTGARAGQYF
TRBJ2-2 | TRBV11-2 | CASSSRTARHTGEVLFF
TRBJ1-1 | TRBV27 | CASSLRTEAFF
TRBJ1-1 | TRBV24-1 | CATSGGGKGATEAFF
TRBJ1-5 | TRBV7-3 | CASSPDRGGQPQHF
TRBJ1-5 | TRBV30 | CAWSEDGNNQPQHF
TRBJ2-7 | TRBV5-1 | CASSLSAGGVSYEQYF
TRBJ2-1 | TRBV9 | CASSAGIPGLAQGNEQFF
TRBJ2-5 | TRBV18 | CASSPRLETQYF
TRBJ2-7 | TRBV29-1 | CSVGGTAYEQYF
TRBJ2-1 | TRBV4-3 | CASSQAEAVSYNEQFF
TRBJ1-1 | TRBV7-9 | CASSLAGTARGRNTEAFF
TRBJ1-2 | TRBV30 | CAWIRGRGYGYTF
TRBJ1-5 | TRBV27 | CASSFIGIGSNQPQHF
TRBJ1-3 | TRBV5-1 | CASSVDRVENTIYF
TRBJ2-7 | TRBV28 | CASNIGRYPYEQYF
TRBJ2-2 | TRBV5-5 | CASSFSGQGAGGELFF
TRBJ2-5 | TRBV9 | CASSGVAGLGETQYF